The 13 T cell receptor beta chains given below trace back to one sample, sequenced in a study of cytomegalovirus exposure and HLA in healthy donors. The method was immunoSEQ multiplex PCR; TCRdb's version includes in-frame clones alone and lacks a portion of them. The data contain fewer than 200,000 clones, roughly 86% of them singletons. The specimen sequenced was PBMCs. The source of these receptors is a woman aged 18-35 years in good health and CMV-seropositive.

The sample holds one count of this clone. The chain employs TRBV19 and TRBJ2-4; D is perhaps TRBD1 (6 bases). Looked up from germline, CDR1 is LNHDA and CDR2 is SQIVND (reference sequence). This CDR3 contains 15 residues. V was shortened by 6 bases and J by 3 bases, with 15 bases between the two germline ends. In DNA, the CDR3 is TGTGCCAGTAGCAAAACGGGACACAACAAAAACATTCAGTACTTC. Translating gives CASSKTGHNKNIQYF. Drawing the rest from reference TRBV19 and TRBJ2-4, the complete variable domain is DGGITQSPKYLFRKEGQNVTLSCEQNLNHDAMYWYRQDPGQGLRLIYYSQIVNDFQKGDIAEGYSVSREKKESFPLTVTSAQKNPTAFYLCASSKTGHNKNIQYFGAGTRLSVL.

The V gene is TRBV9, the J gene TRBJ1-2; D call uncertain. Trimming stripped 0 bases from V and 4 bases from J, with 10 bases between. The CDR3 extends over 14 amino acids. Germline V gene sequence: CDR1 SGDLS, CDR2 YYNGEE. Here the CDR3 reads CASSVAVQSYGYTF. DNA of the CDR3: TGTGCCAGCAGCGTAGCAGTACAGTCCTATGGCTACACCTTC.

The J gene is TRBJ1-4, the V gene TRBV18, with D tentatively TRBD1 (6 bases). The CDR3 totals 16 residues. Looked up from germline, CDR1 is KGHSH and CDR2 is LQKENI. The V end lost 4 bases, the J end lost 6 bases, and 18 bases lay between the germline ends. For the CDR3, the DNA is TGTGCCAGCTCACAAGGAGCCGGGGGGCGCGATGAAAAACTGTTTTTT. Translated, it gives CASSQGAGGRDEKLFF.

CDR3 loop: CASRRGIAGGNTGELFF. The CDR3 DNA follows: TGTGCCAGCCGACGGGGAATAGCGGGAGGGAACACCGGGGAGCTGTTTTTT. The rearrangement joins TRBV2 to TRBJ2-2, with 10 bases lining up with TRBD2. The CDR3 consists of 17 residues. Germline lookup yields CDR1 SNHLY and CDR2 FYNNEI. The V and J ends lost 8 bases and 1 base, in that order; junction bases with no gene match: 10.

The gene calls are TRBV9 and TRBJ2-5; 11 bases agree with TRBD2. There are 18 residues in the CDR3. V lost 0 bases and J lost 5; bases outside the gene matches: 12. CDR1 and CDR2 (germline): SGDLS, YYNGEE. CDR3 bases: TGTGCCAGCAGCGTAGGGGATAGCGGGAGGGCCGGGGTGGAGACCCAGTACTTC. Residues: CASSVGDSGRAGVETQYF.

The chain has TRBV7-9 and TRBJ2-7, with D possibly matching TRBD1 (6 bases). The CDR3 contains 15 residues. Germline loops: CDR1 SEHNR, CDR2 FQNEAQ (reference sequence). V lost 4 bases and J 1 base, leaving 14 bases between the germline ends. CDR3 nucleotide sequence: TGTGCCAGCAGCTCACAGGGAGTAGGGTCCTACGAGCAGTACTTC. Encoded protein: CASSSQGVGSYEQYF.

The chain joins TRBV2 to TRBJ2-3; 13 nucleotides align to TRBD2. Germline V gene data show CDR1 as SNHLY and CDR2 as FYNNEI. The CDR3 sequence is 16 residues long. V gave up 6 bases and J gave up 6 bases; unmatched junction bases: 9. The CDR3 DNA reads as TGTGCCAGCAGCGACGGACTAGCGGGAGAGGTGGATACGCAGTATTTT. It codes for CASSDGLAGEVDTQYF. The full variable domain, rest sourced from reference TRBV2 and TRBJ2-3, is EPEVTQTPSHQVTQMGQEVILRCVPISNHLYFYWYRQILGQKVEFLVSFYNNEISEKSEIFDDQFSVERPDGSNFTLKIRSTKLEDSAMYFCASSDGLAGEVDTQYFGPGTRLTVL.

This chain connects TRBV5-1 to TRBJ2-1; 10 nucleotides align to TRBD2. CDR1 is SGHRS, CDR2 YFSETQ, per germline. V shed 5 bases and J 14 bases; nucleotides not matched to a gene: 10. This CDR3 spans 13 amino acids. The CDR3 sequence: CASRAPGTSVEFF. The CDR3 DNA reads TGCGCCAGCAGAGCACCCGGGACTAGCGTTGAGTTCTTC.

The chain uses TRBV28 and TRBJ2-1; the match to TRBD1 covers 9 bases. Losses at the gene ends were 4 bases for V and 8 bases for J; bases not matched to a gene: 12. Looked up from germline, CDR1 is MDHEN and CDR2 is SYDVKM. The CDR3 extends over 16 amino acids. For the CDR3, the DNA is TGTGCCAGCAGTTCCAGAGTAACAGGGGGCATGGATGAGCAGTTCTTC. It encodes CASSSRVTGGMDEQFF.

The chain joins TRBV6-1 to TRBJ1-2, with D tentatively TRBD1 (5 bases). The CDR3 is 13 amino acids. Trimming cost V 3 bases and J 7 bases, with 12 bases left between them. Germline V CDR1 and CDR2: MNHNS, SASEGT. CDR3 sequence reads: CASSESGFLGYTF. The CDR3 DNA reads TGTGCCAGCAGTGAGTCAGGGTTTCTTGGCTACACCTTC.

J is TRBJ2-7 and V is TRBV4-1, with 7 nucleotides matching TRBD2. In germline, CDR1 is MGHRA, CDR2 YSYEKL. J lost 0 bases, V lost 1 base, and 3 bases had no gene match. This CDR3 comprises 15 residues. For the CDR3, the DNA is TGCGCCAGCAGCCAAGGGCTAGCGGACTCCTACGAGCAGTACTTC. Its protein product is CASSQGLADSYEQYF.

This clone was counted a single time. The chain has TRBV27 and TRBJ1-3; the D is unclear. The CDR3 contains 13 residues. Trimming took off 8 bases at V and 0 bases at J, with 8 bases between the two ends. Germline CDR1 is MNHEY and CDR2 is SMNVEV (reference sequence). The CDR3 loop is CASALNSGNTIYF. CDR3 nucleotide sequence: TGTGCCAGCGCGCTTAACTCTGGAAACACCATATATTTT.

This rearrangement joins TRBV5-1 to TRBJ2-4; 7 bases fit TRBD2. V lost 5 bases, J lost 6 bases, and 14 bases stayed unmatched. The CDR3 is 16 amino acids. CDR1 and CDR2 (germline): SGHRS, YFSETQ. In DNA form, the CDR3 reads TGCGCCAGCAGGACAGCTCGTGCGGGAGAAGCAAACATTCAGTACTTC. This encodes CASRTARAGEANIQYF.